A selection of T cell receptor beta chains follows, all from one sample in a study of blood T cell repertoires in COVID-19. Only in-frame clones appear in the TCRdb table, and some are missing; sequencing was by immunoSEQ multiplex PCR. This table has about 280,000 clones, 86% appearing once. Sequencing was carried out using peripheral blood. These receptors all stem from a woman aged 25 to 45 with active or convalescent COVID-19. Each CDR3 is given with its conserved first and last residue. Fields, in order: J gene, V gene, D gene, clone size, CDR3 DNA, CDR3 protein. A D gene is named only where the DNA matches it firmly. A row's size may be missing; if present it is once, few, many or a size class.

j_call: TRBJ1-5; v_call: TRBV2; d_call: NA; clone_size: once; cdr3_nt: TGTGCCAGCAATACGGTTAGCAATCAGCCCCAGCATTTT; cdr3_aa: CASNTVSNQPQHF
j_call: TRBJ1-2; v_call: TRBV6-6; d_call: TRBD1; clone_size: few; cdr3_nt: TGTGCCAGCAGTCAGATTCGGGACAGGCCCCCACAGAATTATGGCTACACCTTC; cdr3_aa: CASSQIRDRPPQNYGYTF
j_call: TRBJ1-2; v_call: TRBV7-9; d_call: TRBD1; clone_size: NA; cdr3_nt: TGTGCCAGCAGCTTAGGGCAGGGGGGCGGCTACACCTTC; cdr3_aa: CASSLGQGGGYTF
j_call: TRBJ2-2; v_call: TRBV7-2; d_call: TRBD2; clone_size: NA; cdr3_nt: TGTGCCAGCAGCCACAGACTAGCGGGGGGACCCGGGGAGCTGTTTTTT; cdr3_aa: CASSHRLAGGPGELFF
j_call: TRBJ1-2; v_call: TRBV6-5; d_call: NA; clone_size: NA; cdr3_nt: TGTGCCAGCAGACAGGGTGGTATAACGGGCTACACCTTC; cdr3_aa: CASRQGGITGYTF
j_call: TRBJ2-7; v_call: TRBV4-2; d_call: NA; clone_size: few; cdr3_nt: TGTGCCAGCAGCCGGGAGGCTACCCTCAACTACGAGCAGTACTTC; cdr3_aa: CASSREATLNYEQYF
j_call: TRBJ2-1; v_call: TRBV6-6; d_call: NA; clone_size: few; cdr3_nt: TGTGCCAGCAGTTACTGGAGCTCCTACAATGAGCAGTTCTTC; cdr3_aa: CASSYWSSYNEQFF
j_call: TRBJ2-1; v_call: TRBV6-5; d_call: TRBD1; clone_size: NA; cdr3_nt: TGTGCCAGCACCTATGGGACAGGGGCCTACAATGAGCAGTTCTTC; cdr3_aa: CASTYGTGAYNEQFF
j_call: TRBJ2-1; v_call: TRBV10-1; d_call: NA; clone_size: NA; cdr3_nt: TGCGCCAGCAGTGAGTCGAGTAACTACAATGAGCAGTTCTTC; cdr3_aa: CASSESSNYNEQFF
j_call: TRBJ2-3; v_call: TRBV24-1; d_call: NA; clone_size: NA; cdr3_nt: TGTGCCACCAGTGATTACTCAAAGGGACACGACACAGATACGCAGTATTTT; cdr3_aa: CATSDYSKGHDTDTQYF
j_call: TRBJ1-6; v_call: TRBV27; d_call: TRBD1; clone_size: NA; cdr3_nt: TGTGCCAGCAGTACTGGGACAGGGGGCGCGTTGAGTTCACCCCTCCACTTT; cdr3_aa: CASSTGTGGALSSPLHF
j_call: TRBJ2-2; v_call: TRBV12-3/TRBV12-4; d_call: NA; clone_size: NA; cdr3_nt: TGTGCCAGCAGCCCCGAGGGCGGGGAGCTGTTTTTT; cdr3_aa: CASSPEGGELFF
j_call: TRBJ1-5; v_call: TRBV7-4; d_call: NA; clone_size: once; cdr3_nt: TGTGCCAGCAGCTTAGGCGGGCAAGCATACAATCAGCCCCAGCATTTT; cdr3_aa: CASSLGGQAYNQPQHF
j_call: TRBJ2-7; v_call: TRBV29-1; d_call: TRBD1; clone_size: NA; cdr3_nt: TGCAGCGTTCGGACAGGTGTTGGGTACGAGCAGTACTTC; cdr3_aa: CSVRTGVGYEQYF
j_call: TRBJ2-7; v_call: TRBV14; d_call: TRBD2; clone_size: NA; cdr3_nt: TGTGCCAGCAGCCAAGTCGGGACTAGCGGGATATACGAGCAGTACTTC; cdr3_aa: CASSQVGTSGIYEQYF
j_call: TRBJ1-1; v_call: TRBV5-4; d_call: TRBD1; clone_size: NA; cdr3_nt: TGTGCCAGCAGCTCTCGACAGGGGATGAACACTGAAGCTTTCTTT; cdr3_aa: CASSSRQGMNTEAFF
j_call: TRBJ2-3; v_call: TRBV7-9; d_call: TRBD2; clone_size: NA; cdr3_nt: TGTGCCAGCAGCCCCTTGACTAGCGCTAGCACAGATACGCAGTATTTT; cdr3_aa: CASSPLTSASTDTQYF
j_call: TRBJ2-6; v_call: TRBV3-1/TRBV3-2; d_call: TRBD1; clone_size: NA; cdr3_nt: TGTGCCAGCAGCTCGACGGGACAGCCGAGAAGTGGATCAGGGGCCAACGTCCTGACTTTC; cdr3_aa: CASSSTGQPRSGSGANVLTF
j_call: TRBJ2-5; v_call: TRBV7-2; d_call: TRBD2; clone_size: NA; cdr3_nt: TGTGCCAGCAGCCTCAGGCAGGGTAGCGGGGCCCAAGAGACCCAGTACTTC; cdr3_aa: CASSLRQGSGAQETQYF
j_call: TRBJ1-1; v_call: TRBV5-4; d_call: TRBD1; clone_size: NA; cdr3_nt: TGTGCCAGCAGCGAACCGGGACAGGGTGAGAACACTGAAGCTTTCTTT; cdr3_aa: CASSEPGQGENTEAFF
j_call: TRBJ2-7; v_call: TRBV6-2/TRBV6-3; d_call: TRBD2; clone_size: NA; cdr3_nt: TGTGCCAGCAGTTTACTAGCGGGGGCCTCCGAGCAGTACTTC; cdr3_aa: CASSLLAGASEQYF
j_call: TRBJ2-7; v_call: TRBV6-2/TRBV6-3; d_call: NA; clone_size: NA; cdr3_nt: TGTGCCAGCAGTTATTTCTCCAGGGCCTACGAGCAGTACTTC; cdr3_aa: CASSYFSRAYEQYF
j_call: TRBJ2-5; v_call: TRBV5-5; d_call: TRBD1; clone_size: NA; cdr3_nt: TGTGCCAGCAGCTTGGGCAGGGGGTGGCAAGAGACCCAGTACTTC; cdr3_aa: CASSLGRGWQETQYF
j_call: TRBJ1-1; v_call: TRBV5-1; d_call: NA; clone_size: NA; cdr3_nt: TGCGCCAGCAGCTCCGCCCAGGAAGCTTTCTTT; cdr3_aa: CASSSAQEAFF
j_call: TRBJ2-5; v_call: TRBV19; d_call: TRBD2; clone_size: NA; cdr3_nt: TGTGCCACCGGACTAGCGGGGACAGAGACCCAGTACTTC; cdr3_aa: CATGLAGTETQYF
j_call: TRBJ2-5; v_call: TRBV18; d_call: NA; clone_size: NA; cdr3_nt: TGTGCCAGCTCACAAGTCGGGTCATGGGAAGAGACCCAGTACTTC; cdr3_aa: CASSQVGSWEETQYF
j_call: TRBJ2-3; v_call: TRBV7-3; d_call: TRBD2; clone_size: NA; cdr3_nt: TGTGCCAGCAGCTTAGTCCCGCCGCAGAGCGGGGGGGCTGGAGATACGCAGTATTTT; cdr3_aa: CASSLVPPQSGGAGDTQYF
j_call: TRBJ1-2; v_call: TRBV29-1; d_call: NA; clone_size: NA; cdr3_nt: TGCAGCGTTAGGACAGATTATGGCTACACCTTC; cdr3_aa: CSVRTDYGYTF
j_call: TRBJ1-6; v_call: TRBV28; d_call: NA; clone_size: few; cdr3_nt: TGTGCCAGCAGTCCCCGTAATTCACCCCTCCACTTT; cdr3_aa: CASSPRNSPLHF
j_call: TRBJ1-1; v_call: TRBV12-3/TRBV12-4; d_call: TRBD1; clone_size: NA; cdr3_nt: TGTGCCAGCAGCTGGACAGGGTATGAAGCTTTCTTT; cdr3_aa: CASSWTGYEAFF
j_call: TRBJ2-7; v_call: TRBV5-4; d_call: TRBD2; clone_size: NA; cdr3_nt: TGTGCCAGCGGAACTAGCGGGGGGGACTACGAGCAGTACTTC; cdr3_aa: CASGTSGGDYEQYF
j_call: TRBJ2-4; v_call: TRBV7-2; d_call: TRBD2; clone_size: NA; cdr3_nt: TGTGCCAGCAGCCCTCAGACTAGCGGGGGGGCCTCAGCCAAAAACATTCAGTACTTC; cdr3_aa: CASSPQTSGGASAKNIQYF
j_call: TRBJ1-3; v_call: TRBV28; d_call: NA; clone_size: NA; cdr3_nt: TGTGCCAGCAGTTCCTTAGTCAGGGCCTCCGGAAACACCATATATTTT; cdr3_aa: CASSSLVRASGNTIYF
j_call: TRBJ1-2; v_call: TRBV24-1; d_call: NA; clone_size: NA; cdr3_nt: TGTGCCACCAGTGATGGGCGCTATGGCTACACCTTC; cdr3_aa: CATSDGRYGYTF
j_call: TRBJ1-5; v_call: TRBV24-1; d_call: TRBD1; clone_size: NA; cdr3_nt: TGTGCCACCTCGGGACAGGGGGGGAATCAGCCCCAGCATTTT; cdr3_aa: CATSGQGGNQPQHF
j_call: TRBJ1-1; v_call: TRBV5-1; d_call: TRBD1; clone_size: NA; cdr3_nt: TGCGCCAGCCTACCTATGCCCGGGACAGGGACTATAACTGAAGCTTTCTTT; cdr3_aa: CASLPMPGTGTITEAFF
j_call: TRBJ2-2; v_call: TRBV10-2; d_call: TRBD2; clone_size: NA; cdr3_nt: TGCGCCAGCAGTGAGTTTAGCGGGGGGACCACCGGGGAGCTGTTTTTT; cdr3_aa: CASSEFSGGTTGELFF
j_call: TRBJ1-5; v_call: TRBV19; d_call: NA; clone_size: NA; cdr3_nt: TGTGCCAGTATTGAGGGACTACATAGCAATCAGCCCCAGCATTTT; cdr3_aa: CASIEGLHSNQPQHF
j_call: TRBJ1-1; v_call: TRBV5-1; d_call: NA; clone_size: NA; cdr3_nt: TGCGCCAGCAGCTTGGGGGCCTTAAACACTGAAGCTTTCTTT; cdr3_aa: CASSLGALNTEAFF
j_call: TRBJ1-2; v_call: TRBV10-3; d_call: TRBD1; clone_size: NA; cdr3_nt: TGTGCCATCAGTGAGGACAGGGGTGGCTACACCTTC; cdr3_aa: CAISEDRGGYTF
j_call: TRBJ1-4; v_call: TRBV7-2; d_call: NA; clone_size: NA; cdr3_nt: TGTGCCAGCAGCTATCAGGGCATAACTAATGAAAAACTGTTTTTT; cdr3_aa: CASSYQGITNEKLFF
j_call: TRBJ2-3; v_call: TRBV7-2; d_call: NA; clone_size: NA; cdr3_nt: TGTGCCAGCAGCTTAGCAACGGGCACAGATACGCAGTATTTT; cdr3_aa: CASSLATGTDTQYF
j_call: TRBJ1-1; v_call: TRBV3-1/TRBV3-2; d_call: NA; clone_size: once; cdr3_nt: TGTGCCAGCAGCCTTAAAGGGGCAGGTGAAGCTTTCTTT; cdr3_aa: CASSLKGAGEAFF
j_call: TRBJ1-3; v_call: TRBV2; d_call: NA; clone_size: NA; cdr3_nt: TGTGCCAGCAGTGAAGCGCTCGGGTGGGTCTCTGGAAACACCATATATTTT; cdr3_aa: CASSEALGWVSGNTIYF
j_call: TRBJ1-5; v_call: TRBV28; d_call: TRBD1; clone_size: once; cdr3_nt: TGTGCCAGCAGTCCGGGACAGGGTAATCAGCCCCAGCATTTT; cdr3_aa: CASSPGQGNQPQHF